The 10 T cell receptor beta chains given below trace back to one sample, sequenced in a study of cytomegalovirus exposure and HLA in healthy donors. The PCR used 60 Vbeta and 13 Jbeta primers. The data were produced by immunoSEQ multiplex PCR, yet TCRdb's version contains in-frame clones alone and is incomplete. The sample consists of 74,000 or so clones, about 79% of them appearing once. The sequenced sample was PBMCs. These receptors all stem from a male donor in good health and CMV-seropositive.

V gene TRBV14 combines with J gene TRBJ1-2; D call uncertain. The CDR3 sequence is 13 residues long. V lost 0 bases, J lost 8 bases, and 10 bases lay in between. The germline gives CDR1 SGHDN, CDR2 FVKESK. CDR3 sequence (DNA): TGTGCCAGCAGCCAAGATTGGAGGTCAGGCTACACCTTC. Protein sequence: CASSQDWRSGYTF.

This chain connects TRBV28 to TRBJ2-7; D might be TRBD1 (5 bases). The CDR3 sequence is 16 residues long. The germline CDR1 and CDR2 sequences are MDHEN and SYDVKM. V lost 4 bases to trimming and J lost 2 bases, with 18 bases between them. The CDR3 DNA reads TGTGCCAGCAGTTCTCCTCCGAGACAGTTCCCCTACGAGCAGTACTTC. It is translated as CASSSPPRQFPYEQYF. The complete variable domain, with remaining parts taken from reference TRBV28 and TRBJ2-7, reads DVKVTQSSRYLVKRTGEKVFLECVQDMDHENMFWYRQDPGLGLRLIYFSYDVKMKEKGDIPEGYSVSREKKERFSLILESASTNQTSMYLCASSSPPRQFPYEQYFGPGTRLTVT.

The gene calls are TRBV7-2 and TRBJ2-5; D gene uncertain. The CDR3 totals 15 residues. Germline CDR1 SGHTA, CDR2 FQGNSA. Trimming pared 1 base from V and 7 bases from J, leaving 16 bases between. CDR3 residues: CASSLVGEEPRTQYF. CDR3 nucleotides: TGTGCCAGCAGCTTAGTTGGAGAGGAACCCAGGACCCAGTACTTC.

The chain joins TRBV7-2 to TRBJ1-5; 8 bases agree with TRBD1. In germline, CDR1 is SGHTA, CDR2 FQGNSA. Unmatched junction bases numbered 4, after V lost 0 bases and J lost 3 bases. The CDR3 runs 16 residues. The CDR3, as DNA: TGTGCCAGCAGCTTAGCAGGACAGGGCTACAATCAGCCCCAGCATTTT. Residues: CASSLAGQGYNQPQHF. The full variable domain, rest sourced from reference TRBV7-2 and TRBJ1-5, is GAGVSQSPSNKVTEKGKDVELRCDPISGHTALYWYRQSLGQGLEFLIYFQGNSAPDKSGLPSDRFSAERTGGSVSTLTIQRTQQEDSAVYLCASSLAGQGYNQPQHFGDGTRLSIL.

This chain joins TRBV28 and TRBJ2-3, with 8 positions matching TRBD1. After removal of 5 bases from V and 2 bases from J, the junction contained 6 bases not matched to a gene. This CDR3 contains 15 residues. CDR1 is MDHEN and CDR2 is SYDVKM in the germline V gene. The CDR3 region is CASSNKDRVTDTQYF. The CDR3 region has the DNA TGTGCCAGCAGTAACAAGGACAGGGTCACAGATACGCAGTATTTT.

This rearrangement joins TRBV27 to TRBJ2-1, with TRBD2 identical over 8 bases. This CDR3 region has 14 residues. V trimming: 2 bases; J trimming: 10 bases; junction bases outside the gene matches: 7. CDR1 and CDR2 (germline): MNHEY, SMNVEV (reference sequence). The CDR3 sequence: CASSLGTREQEQFF. Written as DNA, the CDR3 is TGTGCCAGCAGTTTAGGGACTAGGGAACAGGAGCAGTTCTTC.

This chain links TRBV28 with TRBJ1-2; TRBD1 matches 9 bases. Germline-derived CDR1 and CDR2 are MDHEN and SYDVKM. This CDR3 region has 16 residues. V gave up 9 bases and J gave up 2 bases; unmatched junction bases: 13. The CDR3 region is CASQGQGSTINYGYTF. Here the CDR3 DNA reads TGTGCCAGTCAGGGACAGGGTTCAACTATAAACTATGGCTACACCTTC.

The chain uses TRBV28 and TRBJ2-7; 8 nucleotides line up with TRBD1. Germline lookup yields CDR1 MDHEN and CDR2 SYDVKM. The CDR3 totals 14 residues. The V and J ends lost 5 bases and 3 bases, in that order; junction bases with no gene match: 6. The CDR3 DNA reads as TGTGCCAGCAGTGCGGACAGGGCTTACTACGAGCAGTACTTC. Its protein product is CASSADRAYYEQYF.

The V and J genes are TRBV6-5 and TRBJ2-5, with TRBD2 matching over 8 bases. The J segment lost 4 bases and the V segment lost 2 bases, leaving 3 bases of the junction unmatched. The CDR3 length is 14 residues. CDR1 and CDR2 (germline): MNHEY, SVGAGI. CDR3 amino acids: CASSYRTSPETQYF. As DNA, the CDR3 is TGTGCCAGCAGTTACCGGACTAGCCCAGAGACCCAGTACTTC.

The chain has TRBV2 and TRBJ1-5, with D uncertain. The CDR3 sequence is 13 residues long. Per the germline V gene, CDR1 is SNHLY and CDR2 is FYNNEI. V shed 7 bases and J shed 6 bases, with 13 bases lying between them. As DNA, the CDR3 is TGTGCCAGCACCGAGGGATGGGGTCAGCCCCAGCATTTT. This gives the protein CASTEGWGQPQHF.